The clone carrying this T cell receptor beta chain showed up many times. Its antigen is currently unknown. This specimen comes from a study of CD8 T cells in ankylosing spondylitis. Notes on the study in general: As reported, disease-linked clones showed significant enrichment in matched ankylosing spondylitis synovial fluid. Typical of ankylosing spondylitis blood, it appeared, was a TCR beta motif of several highly homologous variants.

V was pared by 0 bases and J by 5 bases, with 6 bases between. Germline V gene lookup returns CDR1 SGHRS and CDR2 YFSETQ. There are 13 residues in the CDR3. TCRdb re-analysed the 5' RACE reads in MiXCR, keeping a single row per CDR3 protein. The repertoire includes approximately 540,000 distinct CDR3 sequences, roughly 13% of them detected once, and about 6.8% sits in the top ten. Sequenced input: blood, either unsorted or a sorted T cell fraction (not recorded which). This clonotype was obtained from a male donor with ankylosing spondylitis. The rearrangement links TRBV5-1 to TRBJ2-1; possibly TRBD2 for D (6 bases). The CDR3 DNA follows: TGCGCCAGCAGCTTGGGGACTAACAATGAGCAGTTCTTC. Amino acid sequence: CASSLGTNNEQFF.